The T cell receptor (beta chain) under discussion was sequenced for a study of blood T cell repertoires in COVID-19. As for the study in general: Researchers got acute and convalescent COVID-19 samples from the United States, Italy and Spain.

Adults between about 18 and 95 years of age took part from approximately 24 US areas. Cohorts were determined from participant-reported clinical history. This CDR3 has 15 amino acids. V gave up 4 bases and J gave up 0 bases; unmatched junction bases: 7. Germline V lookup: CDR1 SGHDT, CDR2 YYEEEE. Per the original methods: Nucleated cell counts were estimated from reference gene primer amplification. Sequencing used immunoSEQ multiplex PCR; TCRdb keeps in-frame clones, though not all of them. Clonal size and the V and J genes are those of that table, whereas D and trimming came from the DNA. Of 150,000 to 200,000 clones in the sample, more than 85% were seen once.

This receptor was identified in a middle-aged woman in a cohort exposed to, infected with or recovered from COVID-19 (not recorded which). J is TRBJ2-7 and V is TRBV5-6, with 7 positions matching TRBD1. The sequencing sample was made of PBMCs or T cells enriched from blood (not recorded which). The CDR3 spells CASSPVGGISYEQYF. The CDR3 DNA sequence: TGTGCCAGCAGCCCCGTAGGGGGCATCTCCTACGAGCAGTACTTC. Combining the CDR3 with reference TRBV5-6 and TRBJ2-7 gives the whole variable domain DAGVTQSPTHLIKTRGQQVTLRCSPKSGHDTVSWYQQALGQGPQFIFQYYEEEERQRGNFPDRFSGHQFPNYSSELNVNALLLGDSALYLCASSPVGGISYEQYFGPGTRLTVT.